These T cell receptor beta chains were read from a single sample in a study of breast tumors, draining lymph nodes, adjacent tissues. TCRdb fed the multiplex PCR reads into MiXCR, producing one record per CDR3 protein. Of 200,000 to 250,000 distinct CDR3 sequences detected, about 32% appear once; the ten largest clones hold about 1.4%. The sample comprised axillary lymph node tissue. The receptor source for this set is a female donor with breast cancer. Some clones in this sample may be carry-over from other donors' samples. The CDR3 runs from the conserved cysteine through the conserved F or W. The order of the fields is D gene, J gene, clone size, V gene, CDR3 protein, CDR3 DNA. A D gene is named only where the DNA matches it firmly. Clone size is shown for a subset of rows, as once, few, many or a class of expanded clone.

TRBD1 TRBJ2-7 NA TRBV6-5 CASSSGGAGSYEQYF TGTGCCAGCAGTTCAGGGGGCGCCGGCTCCTACGAGCAGTACTTC
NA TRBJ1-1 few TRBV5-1 CASSTSLANTEAFF TGCGCCAGCAGCACCTCTTTAGCGAACACTGAAGCTTTCTTT
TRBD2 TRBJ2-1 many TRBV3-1 CASSQDLSGRAREQFF TGTGCCAGCAGCCAAGATCTTAGCGGGAGGGCCAGAGAGCAGTTCTTC
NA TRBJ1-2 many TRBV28 CASSWEIYGYTF TGTGCCAGCAGTTGGGAAATCTATGGCTACACCTTC
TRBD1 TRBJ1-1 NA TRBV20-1 CSARDRGRGTEAFF TGCAGTGCTAGAGACAGGGGGCGGGGGACTGAAGCTTTCTTT
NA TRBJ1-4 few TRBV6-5 CASSYGGRPNEKLFF TGTGCCAGCAGTTACGGCGGTAGGCCTAATGAAAAACTGTTTTTT
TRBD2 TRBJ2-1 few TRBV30 CAWSLAGGTYNEQFF TGTGCCTGGTCCTTAGCGGGAGGGACCTACAATGAGCAGTTCTTC
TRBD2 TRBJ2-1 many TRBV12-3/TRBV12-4 CASSRLAGGYNEQFF TGTGCCAGCAGCAGACTAGCGGGAGGCTACAATGAGCAGTTCTTC
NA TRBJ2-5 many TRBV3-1 CASSQPGGGRETQYF TGTGCCAGCAGCCAGCCGGGTGGGGGGCGAGAGACCCAGTACTTC
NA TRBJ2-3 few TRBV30 CAWSVSANTDTQYF TGTGCCTGGAGTGTTTCAGCAAACACAGATACGCAGTATTTT
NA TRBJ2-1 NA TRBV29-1 CQLTTGTKAYNEQFF TGCCAGCTCACCACTGGGACAAAGGCCTACAATGAGCAGTTCTTC
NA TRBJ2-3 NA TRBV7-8 CASSRQGRGGLGSPTDTQYF TGTGCCAGCAGCCGACAGGGCCGTGGGGGACTCGGATCCCCCACAGATACGCAGTATTTT
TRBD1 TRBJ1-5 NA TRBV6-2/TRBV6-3 CASSSGRGRYQPQHF TGTGCCAGCAGTTCTGGCAGGGGGAGGTATCAGCCCCAGCATTTT
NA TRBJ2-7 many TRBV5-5 CASSLRGAQDEQYF TGTGCCAGCAGCTTGAGAGGGGCCCAGGACGAGCAGTACTTC
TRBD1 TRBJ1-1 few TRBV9 CASAGGATEAFF TGTGCCAGCGCAGGGGGCGCGACTGAAGCTTTCTTT
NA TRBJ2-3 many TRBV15 CATSTPGTSFSTDTQYF TGTGCCACCAGTACCCCCGGGACCTCGTTCAGCACAGATACGCAGTATTTT
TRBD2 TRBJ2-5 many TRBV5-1 CASSLTGGEETQYF TGCGCCAGCAGCTTAACGGGGGGAGAAGAGACCCAGTACTTC
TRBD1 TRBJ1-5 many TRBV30 CAWSVQGTGGQPQHF TGTGCCTGGAGTGTACAGGGGACAGGGGGCCAGCCCCAGCATTTT
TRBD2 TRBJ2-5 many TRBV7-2 CASSTSGSGETQYF TGTGCCAGCAGTACTAGCGGGAGCGGTGAGACCCAGTACTTC
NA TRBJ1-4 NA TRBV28 CASSSIDGRTNEKLFF TGTGCCAGCAGTTCGATTGACGGGAGGACCAATGAAAAACTGTTTTTT
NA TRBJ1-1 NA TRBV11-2 CASSLNTIQEAFF TGTGCCAGCAGCCTTAACACGATACAGGAAGCTTTCTTT
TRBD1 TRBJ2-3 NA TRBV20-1 CSASKTGVGSGDTRYF TGCAGTGCTAGTAAGACAGGGGTAGGCTCCGGGGATACGCGGTATTTT
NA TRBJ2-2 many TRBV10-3 CAISESAGELFF TGTGCCATCAGTGAAAGCGCCGGGGAGCTGTTTTTT
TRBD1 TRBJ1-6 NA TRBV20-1 CSARTTGRYNSPLHF TGCAGTGCTAGGACGACAGGGAGATACAATTCACCCCTCCACTTT
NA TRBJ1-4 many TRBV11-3 CASSRGPNEKLFF TGTGCCAGCAGCCGCGGGCCTAATGAAAAACTGTTTTTT
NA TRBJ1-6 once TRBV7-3 CASSLAGDSPLYF TGTGCCAGCAGCTTGGCAGGGGATTCACCCCTCTACTTT
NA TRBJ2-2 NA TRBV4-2 CASSHPKGGANTGELFF TGTGCCAGCAGCCACCCCAAGGGGGGGGCGAACACCGGGGAGCTGTTTTTT
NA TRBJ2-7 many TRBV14 CASSQGGASSYEQYF TGTGCCAGCAGCCAAGGGGGGGCCTCCTCCTACGAGCAGTACTTC
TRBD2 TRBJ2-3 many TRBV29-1 CSVETSFTDTQYF TGCAGCGTCGAGACTAGCTTCACAGATACGCAGTATTTT
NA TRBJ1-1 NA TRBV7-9 CASSSPSSGTEAFF TGTGCCAGCAGCTCGCCCAGTAGTGGCACTGAAGCTTTCTTT
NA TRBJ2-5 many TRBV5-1 CASSLQGGQDTQYF TGCGCCAGCAGCCTGCAGGGGGGGCAAGACACCCAGTACTTC
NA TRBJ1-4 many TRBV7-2 CASKGGGGKLFF TGTGCCAGCAAAGGCGGGGGTGGAAAACTGTTTTTT
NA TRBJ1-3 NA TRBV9 CASSGSTANYGYTIYF TGTGCCAGCAGCGGAAGTACCGCTAACTATGGCTACACCATATATTTT
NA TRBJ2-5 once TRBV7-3 CASSSPTGQETQYF TGTGCCAGCAGCTCCCCGACAGGCCAAGAGACCCAGTACTTC
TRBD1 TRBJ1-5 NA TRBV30 CAWSAGQALINQPQHF TGTGCCTGGAGCGCCGGACAGGCTTTAATCAATCAGCCCCAGCATTTT
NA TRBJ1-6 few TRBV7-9 CASSGGGQNSPLHF TGTGCCAGCAGTGGAGGGGGTCAAAATTCACCCCTCCACTTT
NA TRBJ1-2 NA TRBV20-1 CSARGGGRGNTF TGCAGTGCTAGAGGTGGGGGACGAGGAAACACCTTC
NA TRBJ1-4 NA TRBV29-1 CSVETARNGEQDEKLFF TGCAGCGTTGAAACGGCTAGGAACGGGGAGCAGGATGAAAAACTGTTTTTT
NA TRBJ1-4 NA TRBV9 CASTQGRGGNEKLFF TGTGCCAGCACCCAGGGGAGGGGCGGTAATGAAAAACTGTTTTTT
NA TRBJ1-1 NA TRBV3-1 CASSPWGGEAFF TGTGCCAGCAGCCCCTGGGGGGGAGAAGCTTTCTTT
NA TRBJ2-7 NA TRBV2 CASSEALRSYEQYF TGTGCCAGCAGTGAAGCGCTTCGCTCCTACGAGCAGTACTTC